A selection of T cell receptor beta chains follows, all from one sample in a study of blood T cell repertoires in COVID-19. This table comes from immunoSEQ multiplex PCR, and its TCRdb copy is limited to in-frame clones, with some not included. The sample shows 170,000 or so clones, 88% of them seen only once. The sequencing sample was made of PBMCs or T cells enriched from blood (not recorded which). The receptors derive from a young woman who had recovered from COVID-19. The CDR3 runs from the conserved cysteine through the conserved F or W. The order of the fields is J gene, V gene, clone size, D gene, CDR3 DNA, CDR3 protein. D genes are given only for firm matches. Not every row has a clone size; where given, it reads once, few, many or a size class.

J: TRBJ1-2; V: TRBV19; size: once; D: TRBD1; DNA: TGTGCCAGTAGTTATACGAGACAGGGGCGGGAAGGCTACACCTTC; CDR3: CASSYTRQGREGYTF
J: TRBJ2-2; V: TRBV7-9; size: -; D: TRBD1; DNA: TGTGCCAGCACGCTGGGACAGGGACTCCCCGGGGAGCTGTTTTTT; CDR3: CASTLGQGLPGELFF
J: TRBJ2-1; V: TRBV14; size: -; D: TRBD2; DNA: TGTGCCAGCAGCCGATTAGGTCTAGCGGGAGGGCTCTTCTACAATGAGCAGTTCTTC; CDR3: CASSRLGLAGGLFYNEQFF
J: TRBJ2-6; V: TRBV7-3; size: -; D: -; DNA: TGTGCCAGCAGCTATTCCCCGGGATTCGGGGGAGGACCGTCTGGGGCCAACGTCCTGACTTTC; CDR3: CASSYSPGFGGGPSGANVLTF
J: TRBJ1-1; V: TRBV30; size: -; D: -; DNA: TGTGCTTATCTTCCGGGACAAATGAACACTGAAGCTTTCTTT; CDR3: CAYLPGQMNTEAFF
J: TRBJ2-7; V: TRBV29-1; size: once; D: -; DNA: TGCAGCGTCGGGACATCGGCCTACGAGCAGTACTTC; CDR3: CSVGTSAYEQYF
J: TRBJ2-2; V: TRBV7-2; size: -; D: TRBD2; DNA: TGTGCCAGCAGCCCTAGCGGGACAGTCACCGGGGAGCTGTTTTTT; CDR3: CASSPSGTVTGELFF
J: TRBJ2-7; V: TRBV7-2; size: -; D: TRBD2; DNA: TGTGCCAGCAGCTTAGCGCAGGGCGGGAGGACCAGATACGAGCAGTACTTC; CDR3: CASSLAQGGRTRYEQYF
J: TRBJ1-4; V: TRBV6-5; size: -; D: -; DNA: TGTGCCAGCAGCCATAGACGGACACAAAATGAAAAACTGTTTTTT; CDR3: CASSHRRTQNEKLFF
J: TRBJ2-7; V: TRBV2; size: -; D: TRBD2; DNA: TGTGCCAGCAGCGCCACTAGCGGGGGGTCCTACGAGCAGTACTTC; CDR3: CASSATSGGSYEQYF
J: TRBJ1-2; V: TRBV10-3; size: once; D: -; DNA: TGTGCCATCAGTGATCTTGACTATGGCTACACCTTC; CDR3: CAISDLDYGYTF
J: TRBJ1-2; V: TRBV11-2; size: -; D: -; DNA: TGTGCCAGCAGCTTACACGGGGTCGAAGGCTACACCTTC; CDR3: CASSLHGVEGYTF
J: TRBJ2-5; V: TRBV4-1; size: -; D: TRBD2; DNA: TGCGCCAGCAGCCAAGAACAAAGTAGCGGGAGTGGCGAGACCCAGTACTTC; CDR3: CASSQEQSSGSGETQYF
J: TRBJ2-2; V: TRBV13; size: -; D: -; DNA: TGTGCCAGCAGCGAGAGCGGCGCCGGGGAGCTGTTTTTT; CDR3: CASSESGAGELFF
J: TRBJ2-7; V: TRBV19; size: -; D: TRBD1; DNA: TGTGCCAGTAGTCCACAGACAGGGGACGACGAGCAGTACTTC; CDR3: CASSPQTGDDEQYF
J: TRBJ2-7; V: TRBV6-1; size: -; D: -; DNA: TGTGCCAGCAGTGATCCCCCAGGCTCCTACGAGCAGTACTTC; CDR3: CASSDPPGSYEQYF
J: TRBJ2-7; V: TRBV3-1/TRBV3-2; size: once; D: TRBD1; DNA: TGTGCCAGCAGCCAAGGGGGGGGACAGGGGCTCGAGCAGTACTTC; CDR3: CASSQGGGQGLEQYF
J: TRBJ2-2; V: TRBV6-4; size: -; D: TRBD2; DNA: TGTGCCAGCAGTGCTAGCGGGGGAGCCCGAGACACCGGGGAGCTGTTTTTT; CDR3: CASSASGGARDTGELFF
J: TRBJ2-1; V: TRBV11-2; size: -; D: -; DNA: TGTGCCAGCAGCGGGCAAATGGGTGAGCAGTTCTTC; CDR3: CASSGQMGEQFF
J: TRBJ2-4; V: TRBV3-1/TRBV3-2; size: -; D: TRBD2; DNA: TGTGCCAGCAGCCAAGTCGGGGGGGCGGTTGGCAAAAACATTCAGTACTTC; CDR3: CASSQVGGAVGKNIQYF
J: TRBJ2-5; V: TRBV7-7; size: once; D: -; DNA: TGTGCTAGCAGCTTAGGAAGGCGGGAACAAGAGACCCAGTACTTC; CDR3: CASSLGRREQETQYF
J: TRBJ2-7; V: TRBV14; size: -; D: -; DNA: TGTGCCAGCAGCCAAGATCGCTGGGCCGAGCAGTACTTC; CDR3: CASSQDRWAEQYF
J: TRBJ2-2; V: TRBV5-1; size: -; D: TRBD1; DNA: TGCGCCAGCAGCTTGGCGGGGGACAGGGGGACCGGGGAGCTGTTTTTT; CDR3: CASSLAGDRGTGELFF
J: TRBJ2-5; V: TRBV28; size: -; D: -; DNA: TGTGCCAGCGGAGGGGACCTACAAGAGACCCAGTACTTC; CDR3: CASGGDLQETQYF
J: TRBJ1-2; V: TRBV10-2; size: -; D: -; DNA: TGCGCCAGCAGGGAGGGGGAGGGATCTAACTATGGCTACACCTTC; CDR3: CASREGEGSNYGYTF
J: TRBJ1-5; V: TRBV2; size: -; D: -; DNA: TGTGCCAGCAGTGAAGCCCTAAGCCCCACGACAGTTAGCAATCAGCCCCAGCATTTT; CDR3: CASSEALSPTTVSNQPQHF
J: TRBJ1-2; V: TRBV2; size: -; D: -; DNA: TGTGCCAGCAGCCCCCTCTCTCTCGCAGGAAGCGGCTACACCTTC; CDR3: CASSPLSLAGSGYTF
J: TRBJ2-7; V: TRBV7-9; size: -; D: TRBD2; DNA: TGTGCCAGCAGCCTACAGAGCGGGAGCCCATACGAGCAGTACTTC; CDR3: CASSLQSGSPYEQYF
J: TRBJ1-1; V: TRBV19; size: -; D: TRBD1; DNA: TGTGCCAGTAGTTCAAAGACAGGGAGTAACACTGAAGCTTTCTTT; CDR3: CASSSKTGSNTEAFF
J: TRBJ1-3; V: TRBV7-8; size: -; D: -; DNA: TGTGCCAGCAGCATCCAGAGGAGCTCTGGAAACACCATATATTTT; CDR3: CASSIQRSSGNTIYF
J: TRBJ2-7; V: TRBV11-2; size: -; D: -; DNA: TGTGCCAGCAGCTTAGCACAGGCAATCTCCTACGAGCAGTACTTC; CDR3: CASSLAQAISYEQYF
J: TRBJ2-7; V: TRBV28; size: -; D: -; DNA: TGTGCCAGCAGTCTGGACAACTCCTACGAGCAGTACTTC; CDR3: CASSLDNSYEQYF
J: TRBJ2-2; V: TRBV12-3/TRBV12-4; size: -; D: -; DNA: TGTGCCAGCAGCCCCCATAACACCGGGGAGCTGTTTTTT; CDR3: CASSPHNTGELFF
J: TRBJ1-2; V: TRBV7-9; size: once; D: TRBD1; DNA: TGTGCCAGCAGCCCTCCGGGACAGGTCATAGCTAACTATGGCTACACCTTC; CDR3: CASSPPGQVIANYGYTF
J: TRBJ1-2; V: TRBV7-6; size: once; D: TRBD1; DNA: TGTGCCAGCAGCTGGACGGAGCAGGGGGCCTATGGCTACACCTTC; CDR3: CASSWTEQGAYGYTF
J: TRBJ1-6; V: TRBV11-2; size: -; D: TRBD1; DNA: TGTGCCAGCAGCGTATCAGGACAGGGTGATTCACCCCTCCACTTT; CDR3: CASSVSGQGDSPLHF
J: TRBJ2-3; V: TRBV4-3; size: once; D: -; DNA: TGCGCCAGCAGCCAAGATCGGGGGCGGGGGAGCACAGATACGCAGTATTTT; CDR3: CASSQDRGRGSTDTQYF
J: TRBJ1-4; V: TRBV19; size: -; D: -; DNA: TGTGCCAGTAGTTCCTCCGTCGGGAATGAAAAACTGTTTTTT; CDR3: CASSSSVGNEKLFF
J: TRBJ2-7; V: TRBV14; size: -; D: -; DNA: TGTGCCAGCAGCCCAGGTTTTGGGGAGCAGTACTTC; CDR3: CASSPGFGEQYF
J: TRBJ2-5; V: TRBV28; size: -; D: TRBD2; DNA: TGTGCCAGCAAAAGTAGCGGGAGTGTAGAGACCCAGTACTTC; CDR3: CASKSSGSVETQYF
J: TRBJ1-2; V: TRBV27; size: -; D: -; DNA: TGTGCCAGCAGTCCTTACACGACTAACTATGGCTACACCTTC; CDR3: CASSPYTTNYGYTF
J: TRBJ2-7; V: TRBV10-3; size: once; D: TRBD2; DNA: TGTGCCATCAGTGAAGGGCTAGCGGGAGGGCCGCGGTACGAGCAGTACTTC; CDR3: CAISEGLAGGPRYEQYF
J: TRBJ2-7; V: TRBV7-9; size: -; D: -; DNA: TGTGCCAGCAGCTTGAGCGCTTTCTACGAGCAGTACTTC; CDR3: CASSLSAFYEQYF
J: TRBJ2-1; V: TRBV2; size: -; D: TRBD2; DNA: TGTGCCAGCAGTGATAGGGAGGGGTCCTACAATGAGCAGTTCTTC; CDR3: CASSDREGSYNEQFF
J: TRBJ1-2; V: TRBV28; size: -; D: TRBD1; DNA: TGTGCCAGCAGTTTATACAGGGGCTATGGCTACACCTTC; CDR3: CASSLYRGYGYTF
J: TRBJ1-2; V: TRBV30; size: few; D: -; DNA: TGTGCCTGGCAAAGGAGGGCTCTCTCGGGCTACACCTTC; CDR3: CAWQRRALSGYTF
J: TRBJ2-3; V: TRBV30; size: -; D: -; DNA: TGTGCCTGGACAGGAGGCGCTACGCAGTATTTT; CDR3: CAWTGGATQYF
J: TRBJ1-6; V: TRBV12-5; size: -; D: TRBD1; DNA: TGTGCTAGTGCCTGGGGGACAGGCAATTCACCCCTCCACTTT; CDR3: CASAWGTGNSPLHF
J: TRBJ2-1; V: TRBV19; size: -; D: TRBD2; DNA: TGTGCCAGTAGTGCGGGGACTAGCGGTTACAATGAGCAGTTCTTC; CDR3: CASSAGTSGYNEQFF
J: TRBJ2-1; V: TRBV5-4; size: once; D: TRBD2; DNA: TGTGCCAGCAGCCTCAGCCTTAGCGGGGGTGTTGGAGGCTCCTACAATGAGCAGTTCTTC; CDR3: CASSLSLSGGVGGSYNEQFF